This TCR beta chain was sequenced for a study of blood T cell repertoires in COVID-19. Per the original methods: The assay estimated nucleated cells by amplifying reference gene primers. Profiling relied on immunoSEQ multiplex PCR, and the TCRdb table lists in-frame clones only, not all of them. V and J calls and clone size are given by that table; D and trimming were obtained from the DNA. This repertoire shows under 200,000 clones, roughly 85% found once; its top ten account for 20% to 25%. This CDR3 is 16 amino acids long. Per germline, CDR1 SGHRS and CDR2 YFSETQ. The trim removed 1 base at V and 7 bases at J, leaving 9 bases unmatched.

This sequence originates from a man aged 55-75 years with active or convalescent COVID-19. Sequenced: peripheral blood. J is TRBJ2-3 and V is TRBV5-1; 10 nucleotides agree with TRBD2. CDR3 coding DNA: TGCGCCAGCAGCTTGCTGGCTAGCGGGGGTGCAAATACGCAGTATTTT. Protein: CASSLLASGGANTQYF.